This T cell receptor beta chain came from a study of beta chain features in type 1 diabetes. Of the isolated RNA, all was reverse transcribed, and so the sequenced material was expressed TCRB transcripts. Sequencing used immunoSEQ multiplex PCR; TCRdb keeps in-frame clones, though not all of them. Of fewer than 550,000 clones listed, 10% to 12% are singletons. Each population that was sorted was more than 95% pure. CDR1 is SEHNR and CDR2 is FQNEAQ in the germline V gene (reference sequence). This CDR3 spans 16 amino acids. V dropped 1 base and J dropped 2 bases, with 12 bases sitting between them. Remarks on this clone: Its antigen is as yet unknown.

Study-wide points: Naive, central memory and Treg TCRB repertoires seemed to resemble each other more closely in patients than they did in healthy donors.

The chain combines TRBV7-9 with TRBJ1-3; D not resolved. The sequencing input was naive CD4+ T cells from blood. The sequence came from a woman in her late teens or twenties in good health. CDR3 loop: CASSLVLTPPGNTIYF. The CDR3 DNA sequence: TGTGCCAGCAGCTTAGTACTCACTCCACCTGGAAACACCATATATTTT.